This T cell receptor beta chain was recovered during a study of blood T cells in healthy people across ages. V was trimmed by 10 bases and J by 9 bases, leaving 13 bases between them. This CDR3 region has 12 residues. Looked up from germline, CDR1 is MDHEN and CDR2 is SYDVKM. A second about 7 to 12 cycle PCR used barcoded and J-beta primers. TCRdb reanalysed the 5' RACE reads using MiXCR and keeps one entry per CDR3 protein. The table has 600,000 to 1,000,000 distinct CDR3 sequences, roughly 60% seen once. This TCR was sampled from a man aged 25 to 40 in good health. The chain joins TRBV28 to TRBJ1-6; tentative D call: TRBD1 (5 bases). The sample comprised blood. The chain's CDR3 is CATKGPGSPLHF. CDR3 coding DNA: TGTGCCACCAAGGGACCGGGTTCACCCCTCCACTTT.